This T cell receptor (beta chain) was retrieved from a study of cytomegalovirus exposure and HLA in healthy donors. The overall study: Prior work identified under 130 million unique TCR beta sequences in 150 million to 200 million T cells. Notes on the study in general: The study had only CMV serostatus as immune exposure information.

Nominally healthy donors provided the samples, though records likely missed some immune exposures. CDR1 and CDR2 from the germline V gene are MNHNS and SASEGT. The CDR3 loop spans 20 amino acids. The V gene lost 3 bases and the J gene lost 1 base, with 22 bases spanning the gap. This clone was seen a few times. What it binds is unknown. Researchers ran the PCR with 60 Vbeta and 13 Jbeta primers. This table comes from immunoSEQ multiplex PCR, and its TCRdb copy is limited to in-frame clones, with some not included. The table includes 120,000 or so clones, about 80% detected once. What was sequenced was PBMCs. V and J are TRBV6-1 and TRBJ2-6; D is possibly TRBD1 (6 bases). This TCR came from a human donor in good health. CDR3 bases: TGTGCCAGCAGTGACCAGGGGTCGTGGTGGGGTGAGTCTGGGGCCAACGTCCTGACTTTC. Translation: CASSDQGSWWGESGANVLTF.